This T cell receptor (beta chain) was sequenced in a study of blood T cell repertoires in COVID-19. Turning to the study itself: Samples of COVID-19 (acute and convalescent) were obtained from the United States, Italy and Spain. Sources were T cells, B-cell-depleted T cells, or PBMCs; the material itself was cDNA or gDNA.

The length of the CDR3 is 14 residues. V shed 2 bases and J 6 bases; nucleotides not matched to a gene: 7. The germline V gene has CDR1 SGHRS and CDR2 YFSETQ. Exposed enrollees had met someone with a PCR-confirmed or clinician-diagnosed COVID-19 case at some point within the 2 weeks before study entry. Original handling: Amplification with reference gene primers provided the estimates of nucleated cell counts. TCRdb's copy holds only in-frame clones and misses some; the assay was immunoSEQ multiplex PCR. Clone size and V and J calls were adopted from that table, with D and trimming inferred from the DNA. The data hold 200,000 to 300,000 clones, with roughly 80% observed a single time.

The chain joins TRBV5-1 to TRBJ1-1; 7 bases are shared with TRBD1. The sample consisted of PBMCs or T cells enriched from blood (not recorded which). The receptor was isolated from a woman between 35 and 50 years old who had been exposed to COVID-19. CDR3: CASSFGGQAAEAFF. The CDR3 bases are TGCGCCAGCAGCTTCGGTGGACAGGCAGCTGAAGCTTTCTTT.